This record covers a single TCR beta chain. This sample was taken from a study of blood T cell repertoires in COVID-19. Profiling relied on immunoSEQ multiplex PCR, and the TCRdb table lists in-frame clones only, not all of them. The sample includes about 43,000 clones, around 87% of them seen just once. Germline V lookup: CDR1 MGHDK, CDR2 SYGVNS. CDR3 length equals 16 residues. The V segment lost 4 bases and the J segment 1 base; nucleotides outside the gene matches: 9. The sample taken for sequencing was peripheral blood. The V call is TRBV25-1, the J call TRBJ1-1; 7 bases fit TRBD1. This receptor was identified in a human donor in a cohort sampled during active COVID-19. The CDR3 sequence: CASSGYLGQQNTEAFF. DNA for the CDR3: TGTGCCAGCAGTGGCTACCTGGGACAGCAGAACACTGAAGCTTTCTTT.